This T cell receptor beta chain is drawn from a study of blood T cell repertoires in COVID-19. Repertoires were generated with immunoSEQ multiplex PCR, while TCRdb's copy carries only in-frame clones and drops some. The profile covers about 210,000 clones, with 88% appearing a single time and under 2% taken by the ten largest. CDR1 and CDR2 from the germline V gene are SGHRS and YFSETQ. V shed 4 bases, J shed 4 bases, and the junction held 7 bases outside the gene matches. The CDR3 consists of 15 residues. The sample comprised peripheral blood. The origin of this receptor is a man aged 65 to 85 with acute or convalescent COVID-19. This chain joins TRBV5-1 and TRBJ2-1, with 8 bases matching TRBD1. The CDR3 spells CASSRTGGTYNEQFF. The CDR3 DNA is TGCGCCAGCAGCAGAACAGGGGGGACTTACAATGAGCAGTTCTTC. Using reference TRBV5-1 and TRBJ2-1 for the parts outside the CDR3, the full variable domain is KAGVTQTPRYLIKTRGQQVTLSCSPISGHRSVSWYQQTPGQGLQFLFEYFSETQRNKGNFPGRFSGRQFSNSRSEMNVSTLELGDSALYLCASSRTGGTYNEQFFGPGTRLTVL.